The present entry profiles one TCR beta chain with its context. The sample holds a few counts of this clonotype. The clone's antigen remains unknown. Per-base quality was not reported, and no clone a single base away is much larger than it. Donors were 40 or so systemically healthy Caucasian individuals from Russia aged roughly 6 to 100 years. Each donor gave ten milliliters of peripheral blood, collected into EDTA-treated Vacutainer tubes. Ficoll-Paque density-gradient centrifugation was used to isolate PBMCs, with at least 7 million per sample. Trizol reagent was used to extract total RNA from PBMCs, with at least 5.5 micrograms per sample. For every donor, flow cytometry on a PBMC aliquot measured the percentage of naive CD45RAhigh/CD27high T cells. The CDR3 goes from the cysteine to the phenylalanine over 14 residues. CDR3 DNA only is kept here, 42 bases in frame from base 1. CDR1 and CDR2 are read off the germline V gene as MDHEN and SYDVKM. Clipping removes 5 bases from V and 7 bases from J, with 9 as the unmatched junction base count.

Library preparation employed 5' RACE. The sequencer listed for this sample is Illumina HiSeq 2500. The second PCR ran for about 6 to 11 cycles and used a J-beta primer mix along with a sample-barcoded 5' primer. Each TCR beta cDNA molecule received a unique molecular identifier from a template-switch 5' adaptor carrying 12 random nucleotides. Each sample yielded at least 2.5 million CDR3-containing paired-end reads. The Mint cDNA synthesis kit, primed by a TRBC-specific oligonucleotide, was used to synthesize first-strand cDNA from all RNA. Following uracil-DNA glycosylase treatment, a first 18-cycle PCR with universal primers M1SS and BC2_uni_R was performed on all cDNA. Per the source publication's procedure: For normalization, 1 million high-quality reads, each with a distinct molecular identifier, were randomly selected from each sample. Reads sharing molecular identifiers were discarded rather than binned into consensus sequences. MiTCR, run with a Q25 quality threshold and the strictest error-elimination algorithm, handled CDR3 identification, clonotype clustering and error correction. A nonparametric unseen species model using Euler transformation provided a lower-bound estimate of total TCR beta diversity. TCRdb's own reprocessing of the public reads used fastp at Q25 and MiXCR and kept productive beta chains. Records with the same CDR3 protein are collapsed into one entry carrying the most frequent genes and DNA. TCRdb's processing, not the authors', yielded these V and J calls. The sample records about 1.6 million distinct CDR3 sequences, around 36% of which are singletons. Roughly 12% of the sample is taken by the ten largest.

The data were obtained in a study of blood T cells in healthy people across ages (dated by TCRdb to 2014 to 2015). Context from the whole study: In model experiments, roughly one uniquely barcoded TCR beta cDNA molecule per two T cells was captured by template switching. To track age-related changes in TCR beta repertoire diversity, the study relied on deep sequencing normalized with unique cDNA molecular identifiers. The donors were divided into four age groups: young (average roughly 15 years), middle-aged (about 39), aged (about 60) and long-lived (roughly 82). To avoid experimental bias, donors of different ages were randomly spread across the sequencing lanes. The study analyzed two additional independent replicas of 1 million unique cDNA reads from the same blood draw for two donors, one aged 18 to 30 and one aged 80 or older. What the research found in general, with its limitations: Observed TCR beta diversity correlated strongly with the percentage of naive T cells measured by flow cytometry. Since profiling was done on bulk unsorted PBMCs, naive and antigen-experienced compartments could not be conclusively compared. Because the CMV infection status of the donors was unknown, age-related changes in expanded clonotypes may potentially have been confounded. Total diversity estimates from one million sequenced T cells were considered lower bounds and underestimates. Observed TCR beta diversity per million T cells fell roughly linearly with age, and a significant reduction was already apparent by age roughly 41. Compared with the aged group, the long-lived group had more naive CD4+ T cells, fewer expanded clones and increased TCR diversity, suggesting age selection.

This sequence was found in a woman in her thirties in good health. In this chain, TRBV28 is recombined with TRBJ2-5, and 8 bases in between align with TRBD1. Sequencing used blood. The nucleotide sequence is TGTGCCAGCAGTCTCCGGACAGGGTATAGGACCCAGTACTTC. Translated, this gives CASSLRTGYRTQYF.